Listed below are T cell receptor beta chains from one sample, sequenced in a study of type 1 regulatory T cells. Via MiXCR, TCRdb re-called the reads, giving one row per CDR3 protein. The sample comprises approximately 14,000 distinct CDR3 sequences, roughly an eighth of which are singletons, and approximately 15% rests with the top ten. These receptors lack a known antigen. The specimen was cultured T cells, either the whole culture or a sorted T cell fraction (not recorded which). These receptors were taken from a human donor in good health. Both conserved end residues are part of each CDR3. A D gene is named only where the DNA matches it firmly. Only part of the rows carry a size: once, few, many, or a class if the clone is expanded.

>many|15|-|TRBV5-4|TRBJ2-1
TGTGCCAGCAGCTTTGGGGGGAGGCCCTACAATGAGCAGTTCTTC
CASSFGGRPYNEQFF
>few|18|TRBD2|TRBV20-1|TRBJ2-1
TGCAGTGCTAGAAAAGGACTAGCGGGAGAATTCTCCTACAATGAGCAGTTCTTC
CSARKGLAGEFSYNEQFF
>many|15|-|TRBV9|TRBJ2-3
TGTGCCAGCAGCGTAGGGGCAAGTCGGGCAGATACGCAGTATTTT
CASSVGASRADTQYF
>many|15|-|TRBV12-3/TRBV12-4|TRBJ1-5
TGTGCCAGCAGTTTAGCCGTAAGTGCCAATCAGCCCCAGCATTTT
CASSLAVSANQPQHF
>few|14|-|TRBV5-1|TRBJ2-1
TGCGCCAGCAGCTTGGAGCCTAGCTCCCATGAGCAGTTCTTC
CASSLEPSSHEQFF
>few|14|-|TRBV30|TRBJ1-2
TGTGCCTGGAGTGGTTGGGGTTCGGGGTATGGCTACACCTTC
CAWSGWGSGYGYTF
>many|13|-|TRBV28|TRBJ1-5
TGTGCCAGCAGGACCCCGGGGCCCCAGCCCCAGCATTTT
CASRTPGPQPQHF
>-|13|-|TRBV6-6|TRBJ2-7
TGTGCCAGCAGTTACTGGGCCAGCTACGAGCAGTACTTC
CASSYWASYEQYF
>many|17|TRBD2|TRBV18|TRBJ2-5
TGTGCCAGCTCACCACAGGGGGCTAGCGGGACACAAGAGACCCAGTACTTC
CASSPQGASGTQETQYF
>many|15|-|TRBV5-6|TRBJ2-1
TGTGCCAGCAGCTTGGTGGGACCCTCGGGCAATGAGCAGTTCTTC
CASSLVGPSGNEQFF
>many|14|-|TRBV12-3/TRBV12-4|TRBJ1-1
TGTGCCAGCAGTCGGGGACAAATGAACACTGAAGCTTTCTTT
CASSRGQMNTEAFF
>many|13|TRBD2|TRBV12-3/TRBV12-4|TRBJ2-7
TGTGCCAGCAGACTAGCGGGAGCCTACGAGCAGTACTTC
CASRLAGAYEQYF
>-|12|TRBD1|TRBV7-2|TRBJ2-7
TGTGCCAGCAGCCCGACAGGGGCCGAGCAGTACTTC
CASSPTGAEQYF
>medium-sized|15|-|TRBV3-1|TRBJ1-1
TGTGCCAGCAGCCCCCTGGACGCCGTTAACACTGAAGCTTTCTTT
CASSPLDAVNTEAFF
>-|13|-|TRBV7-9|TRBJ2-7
TGTGCCAGCAGCTGGGGCGGGGCCTACGAGCAGTACTTC
CASSWGGAYEQYF
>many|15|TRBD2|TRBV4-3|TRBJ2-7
TGCGCCAGCTCAAGGGATGGTAGCGGGAGCTACGAGCAGTACTTC
CASSRDGSGSYEQYF
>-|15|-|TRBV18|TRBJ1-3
TGTGCCAGCTCACCAGGGTCCTTCTCTGGAAACACCATATATTTT
CASSPGSFSGNTIYF
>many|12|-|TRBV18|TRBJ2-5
TGTGCCAGCTCACCCGAAGCCTGGACCCAGTACTTC
CASSPEAWTQYF
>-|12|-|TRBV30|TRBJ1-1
TGTGCCTGGAGTAATCCGGGACGGGAAGCTTTCTTT
CAWSNPGREAFF
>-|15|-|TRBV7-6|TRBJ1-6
TGTGCCAGCAGCCAACAGGGTAACGATAATTCACCCCTCCACTTT
CASSQQGNDNSPLHF
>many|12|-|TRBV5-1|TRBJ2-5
TGCGCCAGCAGCCCGTCGATGGAGACCCAGTACTTC
CASSPSMETQYF
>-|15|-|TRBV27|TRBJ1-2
TGTGCCAGCAGTACGACAGTTTCGCCCATTTATGGCTACACCTTC
CASSTTVSPIYGYTF
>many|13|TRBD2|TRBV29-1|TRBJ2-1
TGCAGCGTTGCGAGCGGGACTTACAATGAGCAGTTCTTC
CSVASGTYNEQFF
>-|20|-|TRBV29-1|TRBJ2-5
TGCAGCGAACGTAAAGTACCCGGGGCCGGACAGCTTAAAATCCAAGAGACCCAGTACTTC
CSERKVPGAGQLKIQETQYF
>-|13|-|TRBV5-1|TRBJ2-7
TGCGCCAGCAGCGGAGGACCAACCTACGAGCAGTACTTC
CASSGGPTYEQYF
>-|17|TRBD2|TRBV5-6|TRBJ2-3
TGTGCCAGCAGCTACAGACTAGCGGGGCCGAGTACAGATACGCAGTATTTT
CASSYRLAGPSTDTQYF
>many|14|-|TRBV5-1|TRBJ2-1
TGCGCCAGCAGCTTGGTGGGGTCATACAATGAGCAGTTCTTC
CASSLVGSYNEQFF
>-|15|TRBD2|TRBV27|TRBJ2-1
TGTGCCAGCAGCACACTAGCGGGAGTGGCCAATGAGCAGTTCTTC
CASSTLAGVANEQFF
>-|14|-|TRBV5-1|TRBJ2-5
TGCGCCAGCAGCTTGGGAGTTGGGGAAGAGACCCAGTACTTC
CASSLGVGEETQYF
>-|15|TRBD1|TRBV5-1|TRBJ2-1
TGCGCCAGCAGCCTGAGGACAGGGATCAACAATGAGCAGTTCTTC
CASSLRTGINNEQFF
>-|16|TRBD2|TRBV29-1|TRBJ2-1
TGCAGCGTTTCGGGACTAGCGGGAGAGTGGGCAAATGAGCAGTTCTTC
CSVSGLAGEWANEQFF
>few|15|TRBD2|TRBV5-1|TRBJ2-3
TGCGCCAGCAGCTCTTCCGGGACTAGTGTGGATACGCAGTATTTT
CASSSSGTSVDTQYF
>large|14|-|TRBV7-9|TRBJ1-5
TGTGCCAGCAGCTTAGCTAATAGCAATCAGCCCCAGCATTTT
CASSLANSNQPQHF
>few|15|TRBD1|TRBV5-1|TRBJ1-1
TGCGCCAGCAGCAGGAGGACAGGGACTGACATTGAAGCTTTCTTT
CASSRRTGTDIEAFF
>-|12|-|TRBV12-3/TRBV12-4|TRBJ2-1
TGTGCCAGCAGATGGCTAGCAGTTGAGCAGTTCTTC
CASRWLAVEQFF
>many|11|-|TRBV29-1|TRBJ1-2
TGCAGCTTCTCGGGGTTTTATGGCTACACCTTC
CSFSGFYGYTF
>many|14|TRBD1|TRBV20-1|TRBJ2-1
TGCAGTGCTAACAGAGGACAGGGGGCCATTGAGCAGTTCTTC
CSANRGQGAIEQFF
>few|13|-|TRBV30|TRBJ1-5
TGTGCCTGGAGCGAAGATAGCAATCAGCCCCAGCATTTT
CAWSEDSNQPQHF
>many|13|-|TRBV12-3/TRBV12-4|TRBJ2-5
TGTGCCAGCAGTTTAGCAGGGACGGAGACCCAGTACTTC
CASSLAGTETQYF
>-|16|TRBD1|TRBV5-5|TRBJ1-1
TGTGCCGGCAGCTCGTACCCCGCGGACAGGGGGACTGAAGCTTTCTTT
CAGSSYPADRGTEAFF
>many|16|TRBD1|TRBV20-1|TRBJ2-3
TGCAGTGCTAGCCCCCACAGGGGGCGTAGCACAGATACGCAGTATTTT
CSASPHRGRSTDTQYF
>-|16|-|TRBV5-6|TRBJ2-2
TGTGCCAGCAGTTATACCGGGACATCGAACACCGGGGAGCTGTTTTTT
CASSYTGTSNTGELFF
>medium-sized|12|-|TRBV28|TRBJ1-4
TGTGCCAGCACGGTCGGGGGGGAAAAACTGTTTTTT
CASTVGGEKLFF
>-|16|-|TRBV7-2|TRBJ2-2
TGTGCCAGCAGCTTCGGGGGAGCGGGTCTTACCGGGGAGCTGTTTTTT
CASSFGGAGLTGELFF
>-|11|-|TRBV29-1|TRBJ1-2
TGCAGCGTTGGTTCCCCCCGCGGCTACACCTTC
CSVGSPRGYTF
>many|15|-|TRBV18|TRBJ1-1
TGTGCCAGCTCACCTCGGGGGGGGCTAGACACTGAAGCTTTCTTT
CASSPRGGLDTEAFF
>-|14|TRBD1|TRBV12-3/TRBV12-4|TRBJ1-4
TGTGCCAGCAGTTGGACAGGGGGTAATGAAAAACTGTTTTTT
CASSWTGGNEKLFF
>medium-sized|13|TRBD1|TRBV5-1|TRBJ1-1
TGCGCCAGCAGCTACCCGGGACAGGGAGTCGCTTTCTTT
CASSYPGQGVAFF
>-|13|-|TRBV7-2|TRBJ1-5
TGTGCCAGCAGCTCTAGTTTTGGGCAGCCCCAGCATTTT
CASSSSFGQPQHF
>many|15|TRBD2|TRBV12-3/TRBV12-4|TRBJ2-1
TGTGCCAGCAGTTTCGTAGCGGGGTACTACAATGAGCAGTTCTTC
CASSFVAGYYNEQFF
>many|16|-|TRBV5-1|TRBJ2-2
TGCGCCAGCAGCTTGGTACCAGGGTCGAACACCGGGGAGCTGTTTTTT
CASSLVPGSNTGELFF
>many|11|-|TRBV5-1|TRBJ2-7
TGCGCCAGCAGCTTGGAAGGTCCCCCCTACTTC
CASSLEGPPYF
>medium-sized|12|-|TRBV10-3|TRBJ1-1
TGTGCCATCAGTGAGCGAAACACTGAAGCTTTCTTT
CAISERNTEAFF
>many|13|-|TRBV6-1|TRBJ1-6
TGTGCCAGCAGTGAAAGTTCGGTCCTTCCCCTCCACTTT
CASSESSVLPLHF
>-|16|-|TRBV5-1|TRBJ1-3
TGCGCCAGCAGCTGGCAATGGGGGTCGGAGGGAAACACCACATATTTT
CASSWQWGSEGNTTYF
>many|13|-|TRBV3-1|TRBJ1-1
TGTGCCAGCAGTCCGAGGCGGGCCACTGAAGCTTTCTTT
CASSPRRATEAFF